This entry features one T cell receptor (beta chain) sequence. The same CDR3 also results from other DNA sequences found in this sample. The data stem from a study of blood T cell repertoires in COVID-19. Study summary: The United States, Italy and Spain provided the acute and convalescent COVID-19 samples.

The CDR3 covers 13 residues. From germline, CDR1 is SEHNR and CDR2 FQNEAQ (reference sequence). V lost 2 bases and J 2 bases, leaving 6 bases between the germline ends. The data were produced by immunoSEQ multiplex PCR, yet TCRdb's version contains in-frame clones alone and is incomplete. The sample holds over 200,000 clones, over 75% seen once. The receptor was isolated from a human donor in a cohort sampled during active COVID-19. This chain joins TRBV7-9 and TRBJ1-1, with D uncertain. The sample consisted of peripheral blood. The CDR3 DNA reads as TGTGCCAGCAGCTTACAGGAAAACACTGAAGCTTTCTTT. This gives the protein CASSLQENTEAFF.